What follows describes a single T cell receptor (beta chain). Its antigen is undetermined. Trimming at V came to 3 bases and at J to 4 bases, leaving 18 bases not matched to a gene. Looked up from germline, CDR1 is KGHSH and CDR2 is LQKENI. This CDR3 contains 19 residues. Some clones are missing from TCRdb's copy, which holds only in-frame ones; the method was immunoSEQ multiplex PCR. Among some 170,000 clones listed, roughly nine tenths were seen once. This sample was included in a study of T cell responses to AZD1222 COVID-19 vaccine. General study results and limits: The span of vaccine-associated CD4 TCRs extended across spike, with dominance at 160-218 and 743-854. Nearly half of spike-specific TCRs reportedly target variant regions that are unmutated in the B.1.351 and B.1.1.7 variants. After two AZD1222 doses, spike-specific TCR breadth and depth rose versus day 0. Repertoires were sampled only after the peak T cell response.

This material consisted of peripheral blood, taken on day 0 of MenACWY control vaccination. The chain couples TRBV18 to TRBJ2-7; 10 bases are a match to TRBD2. The TCR comes from an adult in good health. CDR3 DNA sequence: TGTGCCAGCTCACCGAGAGGTCTAGCGGGAGCCAAACAGCAATACGAGCAGTACTTC. Protein: CASSPRGLAGAKQQYEQYF.